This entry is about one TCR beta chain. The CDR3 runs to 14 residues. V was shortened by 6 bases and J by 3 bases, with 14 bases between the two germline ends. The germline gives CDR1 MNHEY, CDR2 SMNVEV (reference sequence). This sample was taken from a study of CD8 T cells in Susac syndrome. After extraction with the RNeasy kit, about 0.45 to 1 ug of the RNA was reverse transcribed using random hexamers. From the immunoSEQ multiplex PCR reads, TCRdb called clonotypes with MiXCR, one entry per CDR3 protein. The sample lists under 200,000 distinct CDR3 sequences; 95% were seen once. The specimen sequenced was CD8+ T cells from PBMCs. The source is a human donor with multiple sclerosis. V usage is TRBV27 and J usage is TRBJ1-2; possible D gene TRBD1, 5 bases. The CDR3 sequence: CASRTTGGDYGYTF. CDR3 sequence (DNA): TGTGCCAGCAGGACGACGGGGGGGGACTATGGCTACACCTTC.